The 5 T cell receptor beta chains below all came from one sample that was sequenced in a study of regulatory T cells in long-lasting Graves disease. The time point is: persistent/refractory GD, antithyroid drugs over 5 years with positive TRAb. The TCR library was made from RNA that had been extracted from PBMCs in TRIzol. Researchers made TCR beta libraries by using iRepertoire HTBI primers and running Arm-PCR on CDR3 regions. Each CDR3 protein gets one entry after TCRdb re-called the multiplex PCR reads with MiXCR. This table has about 300,000 distinct CDR3 sequences, around a fifth appearing once. The specimen was peripheral blood mononuclear cells (PBMCs), collected when the disease was refractory, from a patient treated with antithyroid drugs. These receptors were obtained from a female donor with Graves disease.

This clonotype was seen many times. The chain links TRBV28 to TRBJ2-4; D ambiguous. With 5 bases removed from V and 0 bases from J, the gap between germline ends came to 11 bases. Germline V gene data show CDR1 as MDHEN and CDR2 as SYDVKM. CDR3 length: 15 amino acids. As DNA, the CDR3 is TGTGCCAGCAGTACCGCACAGCTAGCCAAAAACATTCAGTACTTC. Its translation is CASSTAQLAKNIQYF.

This clonotype was counted ten times or more. The V call is TRBV28, the J call TRBJ1-4; the D gene is possibly TRBD1 (5 bases). CDR3 length: 15 residues. The V end lost 7 bases, the J end lost 2 bases, and 14 bases lay between the germline ends. Per the germline V gene, CDR1 is MDHEN and CDR2 is SYDVKM. The CDR3 here is CASMRQGVTNEKLFF. The CDR3 nucleotides are TGTGCCAGCATGAGGCAGGGAGTGACTAATGAAAAACTGTTTTTT.

This clonotype was seen ten or more times. This rearrangement joins TRBV28 to TRBJ2-5, with 11 positions matching TRBD1. CDR1 is MDHEN, CDR2 SYDVKM, per germline. CDR3 length: 16 amino acids. Trimming cost V 4 bases and J 0 bases; bases outside gene matches: 4. Here the CDR3 DNA reads TGTGCCAGCAGTTCAACGGACAGGGGGCACCAAGAGACCCAGTACTTC. Its protein is CASSSTDRGHQETQYF. Full variable domain (outside the CDR3, taken from reference TRBV28 and TRBJ2-5): DVKVTQSSRYLVKRTGEKVFLECVQDMDHENMFWYRQDPGLGLRLIYFSYDVKMKEKGDIPEGYSVSREKKERFSLILESASTNQTSMYLCASSSTDRGHQETQYFGPGTRLLVL.

The chain uses TRBV27 and TRBJ2-5; TRBD1 might be the D (5 bases). The CDR3 contains 16 residues. The germline CDR1 and CDR2 sequences are MNHEY and SMNVEV (reference sequence). The V gene lost 5 bases and the J gene lost 5 bases, with 21 bases spanning the gap. CDR3 nucleotides: TGTGCCAGCAGTCTAAACACAGGTGTTTACGGCGAGACCCAGTACTTC. Translated: CASSLNTGVYGETQYF.

The J gene is TRBJ1-5, the V gene TRBV6-1; possibly TRBD1 for D (6 bases). CDR1 is MNHNS, CDR2 SASEGT, per germline. Trimming removed 5 bases from V and 6 bases from J, with 11 bases in between. This CDR3 is built from 13 residues. In DNA, the CDR3 is TGTGCCAGCAGTCCCGGGGACATTCAGCCCCAGCATTTT. It translates to CASSPGDIQPQHF.